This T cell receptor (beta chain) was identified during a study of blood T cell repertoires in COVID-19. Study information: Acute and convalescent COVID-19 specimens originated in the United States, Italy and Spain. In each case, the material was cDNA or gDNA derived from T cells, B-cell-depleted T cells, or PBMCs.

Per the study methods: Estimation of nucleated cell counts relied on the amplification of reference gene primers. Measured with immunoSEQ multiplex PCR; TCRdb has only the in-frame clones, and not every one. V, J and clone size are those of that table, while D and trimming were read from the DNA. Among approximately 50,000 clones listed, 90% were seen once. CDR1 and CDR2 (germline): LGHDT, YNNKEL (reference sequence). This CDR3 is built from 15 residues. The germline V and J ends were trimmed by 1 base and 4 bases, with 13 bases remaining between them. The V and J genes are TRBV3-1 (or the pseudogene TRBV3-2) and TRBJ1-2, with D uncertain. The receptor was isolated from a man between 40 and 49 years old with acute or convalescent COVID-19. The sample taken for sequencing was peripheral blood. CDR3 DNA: TGTGCCAGCAGCCAAGGTCCCAACAGACGCTATGGCTACACCTTC. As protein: CASSQGPNRRYGYTF.